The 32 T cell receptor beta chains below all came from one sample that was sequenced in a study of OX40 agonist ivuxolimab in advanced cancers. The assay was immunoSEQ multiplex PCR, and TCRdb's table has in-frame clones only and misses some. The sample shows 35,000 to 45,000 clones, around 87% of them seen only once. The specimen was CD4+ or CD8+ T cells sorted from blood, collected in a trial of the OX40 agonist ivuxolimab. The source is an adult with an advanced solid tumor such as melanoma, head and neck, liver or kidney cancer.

CDR3 DNA: TGTGCCAGCAGTACTTCTAGAACCTACGAGCAGTACTTC. Protein sequence: CASSTSRTYEQYF. V gene TRBV28 combines with J gene TRBJ2-7, with D uncertain. Germline V gene data show CDR1 as MDHEN and CDR2 as SYDVKM. Trimming took 5 bases from V and 2 from J, leaving 10 bases between them. CDR3 length equals 13 residues.

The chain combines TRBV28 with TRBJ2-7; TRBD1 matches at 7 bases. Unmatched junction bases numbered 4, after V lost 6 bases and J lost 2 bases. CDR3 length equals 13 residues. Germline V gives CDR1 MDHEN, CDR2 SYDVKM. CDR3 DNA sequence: TGTGCCAGCAGGAAAACAGGGGCCTACGAGCAGTACTTC. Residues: CASRKTGAYEQYF.

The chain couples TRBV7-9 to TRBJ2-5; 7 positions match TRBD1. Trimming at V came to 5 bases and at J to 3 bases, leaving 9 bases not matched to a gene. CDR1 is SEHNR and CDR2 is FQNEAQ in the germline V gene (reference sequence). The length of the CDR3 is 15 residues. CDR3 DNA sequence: TGTGCCAGCAGCAACGGCAAGGGGGCCGAAGAGACCCAGTACTTC. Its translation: CASSNGKGAEETQYF.

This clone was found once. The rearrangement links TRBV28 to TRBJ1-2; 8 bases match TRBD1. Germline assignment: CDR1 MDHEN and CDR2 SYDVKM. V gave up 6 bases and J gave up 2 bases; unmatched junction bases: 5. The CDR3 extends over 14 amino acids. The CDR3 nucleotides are TGTGCCAGCAGGGAACAGGGGGACAACTATGGCTACACCTTC. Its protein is CASREQGDNYGYTF.

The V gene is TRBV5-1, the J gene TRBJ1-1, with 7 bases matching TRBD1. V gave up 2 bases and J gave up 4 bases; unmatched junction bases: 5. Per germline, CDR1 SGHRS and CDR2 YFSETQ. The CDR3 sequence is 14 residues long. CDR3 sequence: CASSFEGASTEAFF. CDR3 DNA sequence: TGCGCCAGCAGCTTTGAGGGGGCCAGCACTGAAGCTTTCTTT.

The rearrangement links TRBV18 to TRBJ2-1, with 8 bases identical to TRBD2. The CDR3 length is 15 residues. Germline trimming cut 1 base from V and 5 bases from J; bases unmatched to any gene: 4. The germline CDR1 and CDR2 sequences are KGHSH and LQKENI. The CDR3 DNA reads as TGTGCCAGCTCACCACTCGCGGGGGGACACAATGAGCAGTTCTTC. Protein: CASSPLAGGHNEQFF. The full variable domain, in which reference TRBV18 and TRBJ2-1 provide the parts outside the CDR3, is NAGVMQNPRHLVRRRGQEARLRCSPMKGHSHVYWYRQLPEEGLKFMVYLQKENIIDESGMPKERFSAEFPKEGPSILRIQQVVRGDSAAYFCASSPLAGGHNEQFFGPGTRLTVL.

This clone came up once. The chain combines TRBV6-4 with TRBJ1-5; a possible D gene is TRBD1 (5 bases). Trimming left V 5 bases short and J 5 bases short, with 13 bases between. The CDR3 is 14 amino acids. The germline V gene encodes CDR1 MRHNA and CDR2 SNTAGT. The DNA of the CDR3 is TGTGCCAGCAGTCCCAACCGGGGGGATCAGCCCCAGCATTTT. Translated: CASSPNRGDQPQHF.

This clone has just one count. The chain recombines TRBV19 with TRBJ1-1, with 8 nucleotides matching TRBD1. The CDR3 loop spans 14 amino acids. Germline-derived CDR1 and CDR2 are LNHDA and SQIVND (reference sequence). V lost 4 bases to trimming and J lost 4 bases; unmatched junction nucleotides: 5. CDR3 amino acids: CASSTRQGSTEAFF. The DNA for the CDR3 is TGTGCCAGTAGTACCCGACAGGGGAGCACTGAAGCTTTCTTT.

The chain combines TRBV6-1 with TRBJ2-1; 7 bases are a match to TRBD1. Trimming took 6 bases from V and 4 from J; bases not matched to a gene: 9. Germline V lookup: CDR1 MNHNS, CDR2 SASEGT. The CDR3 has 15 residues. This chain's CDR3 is CASSTGVNSYNEQFF. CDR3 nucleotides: TGTGCCAGCAGCACAGGGGTAAATAGTTACAATGAGCAGTTCTTC.

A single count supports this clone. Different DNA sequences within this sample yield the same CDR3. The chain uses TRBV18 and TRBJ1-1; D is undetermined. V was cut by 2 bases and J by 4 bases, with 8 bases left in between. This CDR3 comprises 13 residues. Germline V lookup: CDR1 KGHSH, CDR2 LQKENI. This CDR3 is CASSPGEGTEAFF. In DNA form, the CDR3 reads TGTGCCAGCTCACCAGGGGAGGGCACTGAAGCTTTCTTT.

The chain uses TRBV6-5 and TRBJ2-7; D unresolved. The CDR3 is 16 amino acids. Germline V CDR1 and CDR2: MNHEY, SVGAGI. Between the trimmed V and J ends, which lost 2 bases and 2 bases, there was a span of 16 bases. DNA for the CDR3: TGTGCCAGCAGTTACGGGAATAAAGGTTTCCCCTACGAGCAGTACTTC. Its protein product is CASSYGNKGFPYEQYF.

Here the CDR3 reads CASRWGGGAVETQYF. DNA for the CDR3: TGTGCCAGCAGGTGGGGCGGGGGGGCCGTTGAGACCCAGTACTTC. The V and J genes are TRBV28 and TRBJ2-5, with 9 bases aligning to TRBD2. V was clipped by 6 bases and J by 5 bases; unmatched bases: 10. This CDR3 spans 15 amino acids. CDR1 and CDR2 from the germline V gene are MDHEN and SYDVKM.

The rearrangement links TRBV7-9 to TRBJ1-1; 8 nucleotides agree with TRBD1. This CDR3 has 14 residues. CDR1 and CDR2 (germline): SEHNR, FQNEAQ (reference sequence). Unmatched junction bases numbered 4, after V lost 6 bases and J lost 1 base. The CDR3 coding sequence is TGTGCCAGCAGATACGGGACAGGGAACACTGAAGCTTTCTTT. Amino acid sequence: CASRYGTGNTEAFF.

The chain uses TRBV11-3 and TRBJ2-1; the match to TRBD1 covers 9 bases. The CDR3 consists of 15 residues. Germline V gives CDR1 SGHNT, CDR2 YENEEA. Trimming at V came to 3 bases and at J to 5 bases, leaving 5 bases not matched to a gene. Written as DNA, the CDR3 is TGTGCCAGCAGCTTTGGACAGGGGAGAGACAATGAGCAGTTCTTC. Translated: CASSFGQGRDNEQFF.

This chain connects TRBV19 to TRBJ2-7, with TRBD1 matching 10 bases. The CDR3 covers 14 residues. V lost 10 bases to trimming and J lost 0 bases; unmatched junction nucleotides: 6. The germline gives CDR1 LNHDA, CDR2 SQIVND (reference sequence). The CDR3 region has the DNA TGTGCCACCAAGGGGACAGGGGCCTCCTACGAGCAGTACTTC. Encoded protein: CATKGTGASYEQYF.

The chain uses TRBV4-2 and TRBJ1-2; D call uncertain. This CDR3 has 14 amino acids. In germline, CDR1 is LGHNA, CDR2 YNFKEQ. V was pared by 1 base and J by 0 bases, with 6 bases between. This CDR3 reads CASSQATPNYGYTF. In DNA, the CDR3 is TGTGCCAGCAGCCAAGCGACTCCTAACTATGGCTACACCTTC.

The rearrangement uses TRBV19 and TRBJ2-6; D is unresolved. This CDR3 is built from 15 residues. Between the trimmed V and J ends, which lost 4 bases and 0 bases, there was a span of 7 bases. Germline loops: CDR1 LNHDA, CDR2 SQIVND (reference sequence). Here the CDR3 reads CASSSQTSGANVLTF. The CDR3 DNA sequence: TGTGCCAGTAGTAGTCAAACCTCTGGGGCCAACGTCCTGACTTTC.

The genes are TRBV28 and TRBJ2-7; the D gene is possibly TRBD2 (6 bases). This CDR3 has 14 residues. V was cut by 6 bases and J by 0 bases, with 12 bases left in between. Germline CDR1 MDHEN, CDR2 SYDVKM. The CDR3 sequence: CASSGTHSSYEQYF. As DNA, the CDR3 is TGTGCCAGCAGCGGGACTCATAGCTCCTACGAGCAGTACTTC.

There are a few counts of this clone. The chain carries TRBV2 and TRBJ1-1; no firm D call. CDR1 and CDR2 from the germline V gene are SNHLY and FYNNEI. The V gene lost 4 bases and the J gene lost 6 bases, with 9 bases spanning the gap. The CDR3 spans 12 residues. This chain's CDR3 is CASSAQLAEAFF. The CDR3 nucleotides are TGTGCCAGCAGTGCTCAGCTGGCTGAAGCTTTCTTT.

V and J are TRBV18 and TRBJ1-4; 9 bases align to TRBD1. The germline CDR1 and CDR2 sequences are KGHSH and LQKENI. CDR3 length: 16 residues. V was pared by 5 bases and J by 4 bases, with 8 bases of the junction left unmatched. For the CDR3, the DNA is TGTGCCAGCTCATATCTACCGGGACAGGGTAATGAAAAACTGTTTTTT. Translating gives CASSYLPGQGNEKLFF.

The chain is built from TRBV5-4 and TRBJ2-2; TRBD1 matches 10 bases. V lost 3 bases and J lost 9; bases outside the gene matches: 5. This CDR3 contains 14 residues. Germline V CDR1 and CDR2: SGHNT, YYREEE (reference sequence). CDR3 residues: CASSSDRGGRELFF. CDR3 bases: TGTGCCAGCAGCTCGGACAGGGGGGGCCGGGAGCTGTTTTTT. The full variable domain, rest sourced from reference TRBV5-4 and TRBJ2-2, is ETGVTQSPTHLIKTRGQQVTLRCSSQSGHNTVSWYQQALGQGPQFIFQYYREEENGRGNFPPRFSGLQFPNYSSELNVNALELDDSALYLCASSSDRGGRELFFGEGSRLTVL.

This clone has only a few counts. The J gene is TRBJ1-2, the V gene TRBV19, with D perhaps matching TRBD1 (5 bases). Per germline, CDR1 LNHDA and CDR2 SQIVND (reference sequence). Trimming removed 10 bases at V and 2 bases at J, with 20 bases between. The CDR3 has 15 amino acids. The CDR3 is CATSPGGEPNYGYTF. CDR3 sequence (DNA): TGTGCCACCTCCCCCGGGGGGGAACCGAACTATGGCTACACCTTC.

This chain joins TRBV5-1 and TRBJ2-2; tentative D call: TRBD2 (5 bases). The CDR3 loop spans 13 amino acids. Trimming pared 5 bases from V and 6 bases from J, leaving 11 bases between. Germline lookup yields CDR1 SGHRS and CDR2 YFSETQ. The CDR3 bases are TGCGCCAGCAGAGAGGCGGGCGCCGGGGAGCTGTTTTTT. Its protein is CASREAGAGELFF.

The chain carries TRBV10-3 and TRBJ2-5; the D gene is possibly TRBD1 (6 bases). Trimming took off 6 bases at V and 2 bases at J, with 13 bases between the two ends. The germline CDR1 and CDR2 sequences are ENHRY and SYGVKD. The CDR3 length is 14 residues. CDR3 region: CAIRDSASQETQYF. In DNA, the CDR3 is TGTGCCATCAGGGACAGTGCTTCACAAGAGACCCAGTACTTC.

In nucleotides, the CDR3 is TGCGCCAGCAGCCAAGAGGTGGACTCACCCCTCCACTTT. Translated, it gives CASSQEVDSPLHF. The chain carries TRBV4-1 and TRBJ1-6; D not resolved. The CDR3 contains 13 residues. Per germline, CDR1 MGHRA and CDR2 YSYEKL. With 0 bases removed from V and 10 bases from J, the gap between germline ends came to 7 bases.

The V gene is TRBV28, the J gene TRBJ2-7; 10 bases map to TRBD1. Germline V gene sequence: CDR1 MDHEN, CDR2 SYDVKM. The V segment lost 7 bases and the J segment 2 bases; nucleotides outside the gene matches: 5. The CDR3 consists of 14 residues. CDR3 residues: CASTGTGDPYEQYF. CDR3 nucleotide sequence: TGTGCCAGCACCGGGACAGGGGATCCCTACGAGCAGTACTTC.

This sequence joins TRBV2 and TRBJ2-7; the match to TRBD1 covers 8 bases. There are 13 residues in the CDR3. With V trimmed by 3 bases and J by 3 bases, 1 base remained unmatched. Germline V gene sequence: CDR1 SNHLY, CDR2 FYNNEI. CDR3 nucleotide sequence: TGTGCCAGCAGTGACAGGGGGCTCTACGAGCAGTACTTC. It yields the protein CASSDRGLYEQYF.

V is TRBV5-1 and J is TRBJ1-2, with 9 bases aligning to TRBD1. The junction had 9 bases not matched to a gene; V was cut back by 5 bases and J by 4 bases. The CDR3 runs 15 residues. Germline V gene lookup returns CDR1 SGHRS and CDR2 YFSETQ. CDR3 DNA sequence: TGCGCCAGCAGTTCGCCGGGACAGGGTTTCTATGGCTACACCTTC. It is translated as CASSSPGQGFYGYTF.

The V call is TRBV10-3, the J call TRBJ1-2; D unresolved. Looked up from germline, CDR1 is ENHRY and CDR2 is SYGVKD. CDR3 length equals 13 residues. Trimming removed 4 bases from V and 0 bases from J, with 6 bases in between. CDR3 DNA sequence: TGTGCCATCAGTGGGTACGCTAACTATGGCTACACCTTC. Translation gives CAISGYANYGYTF.

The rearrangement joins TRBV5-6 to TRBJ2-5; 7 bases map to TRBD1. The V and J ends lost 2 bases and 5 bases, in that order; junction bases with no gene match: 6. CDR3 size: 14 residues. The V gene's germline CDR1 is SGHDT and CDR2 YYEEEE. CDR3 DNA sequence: TGTGCCAGCAGCTTCGATAGGGGGCAGGAGACCCAGTACTTC. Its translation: CASSFDRGQETQYF.

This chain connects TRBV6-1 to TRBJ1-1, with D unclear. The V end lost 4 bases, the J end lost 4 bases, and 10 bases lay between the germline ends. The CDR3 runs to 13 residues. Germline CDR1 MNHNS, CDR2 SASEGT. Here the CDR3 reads CASSVGFRTEAFF. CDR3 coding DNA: TGTGCCAGCAGTGTGGGGTTCCGCACTGAAGCTTTCTTT.

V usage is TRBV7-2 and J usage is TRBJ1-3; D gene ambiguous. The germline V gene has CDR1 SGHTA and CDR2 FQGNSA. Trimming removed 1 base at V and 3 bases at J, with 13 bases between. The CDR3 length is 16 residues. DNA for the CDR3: TGTGCCAGCAGCTTAGTAGGAGGGTTCAATGGAAACACCATATATTTT. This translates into CASSLVGGFNGNTIYF.